This T cell receptor (beta chain) came from a study of T cells in Graves' hyperthyroidism and ophthalmopathy. Amplification of TCR beta CDR3 regions was performed using RNA transcripts as template. The study used the HTBI primer set for a first-round RT-PCR of the TCR CDR3. One entry per CDR3 protein, called by TCRdb with MiXCR from the multiplex PCR reads. Of about 250,000 distinct CDR3 sequences in the sample, approximately 25% were seen once. Germline CDR1 is MDHEN and CDR2 is SYDVKM. The CDR3 sequence is 13 residues long. The J segment lost 9 bases and the V segment lost 7 bases, leaving 11 bases of the junction unmatched. There are many counts of this clonotype.

The clonotype originates from a woman in her thirties or forties with Graves' ophthalmopathy. The V call is TRBV28, the J call TRBJ2-5; 7 bases are shared with TRBD1. The sample consisted of blood. The DNA for the CDR3 is TGTGCCAGCACTCGGACAGGTATCGAGTCCCAGTACTTC. This translates into CASTRTGIESQYF.